This TCR beta chain was recovered during a study of T cell repertoires in cytomegalovirus infection (dated by TCRdb to about 2019). With regard to the full study: Alongside well-studied HLA-B-restricted epitopes, the peptide stimulations were aimed at recently identified HLA-C-restricted CMV epitopes, whose presentation resists viral immunomodulation. Donor HLA type was relevant to the analysis, as public TCR beta signatures indicated carriage of CMV infection together with the matching HLA type.

TCRdb lists the instrument as Illumina HiSeq 1500. TCRdb reworked the public reads: Q25 trimming with fastp, MiXCR clone assembly, productive beta chains retained. One record per CDR3 amino acid sequence lists the most common genes and DNA. Counted in this sample were about 700,000 distinct CDR3 sequences; around 35% of them appeared once. Of the sample, roughly 20% is held by the ten largest clones. Per the publication, the treatment or condition label means: in vitro stimulation with specific CMV peptide epitopes to enrich CMV-specific T cells. In its sample, this clonotype was seen a few times. This receptor's antigen is unknown. There are no base qualities to consult, and no much larger clone falls within one base. What the study reported, not specific to this receptor: In both this cohort and an independent roughly 400-donor cohort, the cumulative frequency of public TCR beta family members distinguished carriers of CMV infection plus the relevant HLA type. In the ex vivo response, HLA-C-restricted CMV-specific TCR beta clonotypes were dominant, and in two of eight donors the single most frequent clonotype came from this HLA-C-restricted group.

V drops 8 bases and J drops 4 bases, leaving 8 bases in between. The CDR3 spans 12 residues, from the cysteine through the phenylalanine. Only CDR3 DNA is held: 36 bases, read in frame from base 1. This specimen was cultured PBMCs, taken from culture after CMV antigen stimulation. The sequence joins TRBV12-3 or TRBV12-4 to TRBJ1-4, with TRBD1 as a weak D call on 5 bases. This receptor was identified in a human donor in good health (CMV status not recorded). Some clones in this sample may be carry-over from other donors' samples. The DNA sequence follows: TGTGCCAGCGGGGGGGATAATGAAAAACTGTTTTTT. Its translation is CASGGDNEKLFF.